This entry lists 16 T cell receptor beta chains sequenced from one sample in a study of tumor-infiltrating lymphocytes in primary liver carcinoma. The authors took blood RNA from unsorted whole blood and also extracted germline DNA. With a constant-region primer, TCR beta cDNA was made from 400 to 550 ng of total RNA. Generation of the TCR beta libraries relied on three nested multiplex PCR rounds using slightly modified ARM-PCR. TRBV1-TRBV30 forward primers and a C-beta reverse primer were used in the first two PCR rounds, which each ran for 9 to 10 cycles. In TCRdb, the multiplex PCR reads were re-called with MiXCR into one record per CDR3 protein. The sample includes fewer than 350,000 distinct CDR3 sequences, less than 75% of them seen just once. Sequenced: peripheral blood. These receptors all come from a man aged 40-55 years with primary liver carcinoma and hepatitis B virus infection.

Remarks on this clonotype: One end of the junction does not line up with germline, which may come from a read error. The chain combines TRBV11-2 with TRBJ2-7, with 9 positions matching TRBD1. CDR1 and CDR2 (germline): SGHAT, FQNNGV. This CDR3 has 14 residues. The CDR3 bases are TGTGCCAGCAGCTCAACGGACAGGGGTCCCGAGCAGCACTTC. As protein: CASSSTDRGPEQHF.

This clonotype has just one count. A clone one base away is much larger, so this may be a read error. The genes are TRBV6-2 or TRBV6-3 and TRBJ2-3; D tentatively reads TRBD1 or TRBD2 (5 bases each). The CDR3 runs to 17 residues. CDR1 and CDR2 from the germline V gene are MNHEY and SVGEGT. V lost 6 bases and J 3 bases, leaving 22 bases between the germline ends. The CDR3 coding sequence is TGTGCCAGCAGCCACCCTGGGGGACCGCGCCCGACAGATACGCAGTATTTT. Its protein product is CASSHPGGPRPTDTQYF.

The chain is built from TRBV5-1 and TRBJ2-7; D remains ambiguous. Germline CDR1 SGHRS, CDR2 YFSETQ. This CDR3 comprises 13 residues. Trimming removed 2 bases at V and 8 bases at J, with 14 bases between. The CDR3: CASSFAAPYKQYF. DNA of the CDR3: TGCGCCAGCAGCTTCGCGGCGCCTTACAAGCAGTACTTC.

The chain joins TRBV7-8 to TRBJ1-2, with TRBD1 matching over 10 bases. J gave up 5 bases and V 5 bases, and 11 bases lay outside the gene matches. Germline CDR1 and CDR2: SGHVS and FQNEAQ. The CDR3 contains 16 residues. CDR3 region: CASSPGQGGSEYGYTF. In DNA form, the CDR3 reads TGTGCCAGCAGCCCCGGACAGGGGGGGTCTGAATATGGCTACACCTTC.

Comments on this clonotype: A single base separates this from a much larger clone, so it may be a read error. The chain combines TRBV6-1 with TRBJ2-2, with TRBD2 matching over 10 bases. The CDR3 consists of 16 residues. CDR1 is MNHNS, CDR2 SASEGT, per germline. The CDR3 DNA sequence: TGTGCCAGCAGTGAGAGGACTAGCGGAGGGGCCGGGGAGCCGTTTTTT. Protein: CASSERTSGGAGEPFF.

Concerning this clonotype: A much larger clone lies one base from this, so it may be a read error. The rearrangement joins TRBV6-2 or TRBV6-3 to TRBJ1-6; 7 bases map to TRBD1. The V gene's germline CDR1 is MNHEY and CDR2 SVGEGT. This CDR3 is built from 15 residues. The ends lost 5 bases at V and 7 bases at J; junction bases unmatched: 8. CDR3 bases: TGTGCCAGCAGTCACTGGGACAGACAAAATTCACCCCTCCACTTT. Protein: CASSHWDRQNSPLHF.

The DNA of the CDR3 is TGCAGCGCTCTATCTAGCGGGAGGGTCTACACCGGGGAGCTGTTTTTT. Amino acids: CSALSSGRVYTGELFF. The chain recombines TRBV29-1 with TRBJ2-2; 12 positions agree with TRBD2. Germline loops: CDR1 SQVTM, CDR2 ANQGSEA. Trimming at V came to 7 bases and at J to 3 bases, leaving 9 bases not matched to a gene. The CDR3 runs to 16 residues.

Regarding this clonotype: Sequence at one end of the junction differs from germline and may be a read error. The genes are TRBV10-3 and TRBJ2-6, with TRBD1 identical over 7 bases. Germline V gene data show CDR1 as ENHRY and CDR2 as SYGVKD. The CDR3 is 18 amino acids. The CDR3 coding sequence is TGTGCCTTCAGTGAAAGCGGTCACAGGGGCTCTGGGGCCAACGTCCTGACTTTC. Protein: CAFSESGHRGSGANVLTF.

This clonotype showed up many times. In nucleotides, the CDR3 is TGTGCCAGCAGCTCGACAGGGGGCGGGGATGAGCAGTTCTTC. It encodes CASSSTGGGDEQFF. The chain recombines TRBV5-5 with TRBJ2-1; 10 bases match TRBD1. The CDR3 is made up of 14 amino acids. Germline assignment: CDR1 SGHKS and CDR2 YYEKEE (reference sequence). The V and J ends lost 3 bases and 8 bases, in that order; junction bases with no gene match: 5.

With respect to this clonotype: The junction shows a germline mismatch at one end, possibly a read error. The J gene is TRBJ2-1, the V gene TRBV11-2; D possibly corresponds to TRBD1 (6 bases). The CDR3 contains 15 residues. Per germline, CDR1 SGHAT and CDR2 FQNNGV. DNA of the CDR3: TGTGCCAGCAGCTTAGATGGGACACGGTACAACGAGCAGTTCTTC. Its protein product is CASSLDGTRYNEQFF.

On this clonotype: The junction departs from the called germline gene at one end, perhaps through a read error. This sequence joins TRBV29-1 and TRBJ1-2; no reliable D call. The germline V gene encodes CDR1 SQVTM and CDR2 ANQGSEA. This CDR3 comprises 8 residues. DNA of the CDR3: TGCAGAGTTCGTGGCTACACATTC. Its protein product is CRVRGYTF.

This clonotype came up many times. J is TRBJ2-1 and V is TRBV4-2; TRBD1 agrees at 7 bases. Losses at the gene ends were 2 bases for V and 5 bases for J; bases not matched to a gene: 6. Germline values: CDR1 LGHNA, CDR2 YNFKEQ. This CDR3 contains 15 residues. The CDR3 spells CASSQSHDRDNEQFF. The DNA of the CDR3 is TGTGCCAGCAGCCAAAGCCATGACAGGGACAATGAGCAGTTCTTC.

This clonotype has at least ten counts. This chain uses TRBV6-6 with TRBJ2-7; TRBD2 matches at 16 bases. Germline V CDR1 and CDR2: MNHNY, SVGAGI (reference sequence). There are 14 residues in the CDR3. J was trimmed by 9 bases and V by 6 bases; bases with no gene match: 5. The CDR3 loop reads CASRLGTSGRAQYF. The DNA of the CDR3 is TGTGCCAGCAGACTCGGGACTAGCGGGAGGGCGCAGTACTTC.

V is TRBV5-4 and J is TRBJ1-2; no clear D gene. The V gene lost 3 bases and the J gene lost 3 bases, with 6 bases spanning the gap. Germline V gene sequence: CDR1 SGHNT, CDR2 YYREEE (reference sequence). CDR3 length: 12 amino acids. CDR3 DNA sequence: TGTGCCAGCAGCTGGGGAGACTATGGCTACACCTTC. This translates into CASSWGDYGYTF.

About this clonotype itself: An end of the junction differs from the germline gene, which may be a read error. The rearrangement joins TRBV10-3 to TRBJ2-1, with 13 bases matching TRBD2. Germline lookup yields CDR1 ENHRY and CDR2 SYGVKD. CDR3 size: 15 residues. This chain's CDR3 is CDISGLAGAYNGQFF. CDR3 DNA: TGTGACATCAGTGGACTAGCGGGAGCGTACAATGGGCAGTTCTTC.

This clonotype has ten or more counts. The chain links TRBV10-3 to TRBJ2-3, with TRBD2 matching 7 bases. Trimming removed 10 bases from V and 2 bases from J; junction bases left unmatched: 9. In germline, CDR1 is ENHRY, CDR2 SYGVKD. This CDR3 contains 14 residues. The DNA for the CDR3 is TGTGCCACCCGGGGAGGGGTATCCACAGATACGCAGTATTTT. Its protein is CATRGGVSTDTQYF.